The 30 T cell receptor beta chains below all came from one sample that was sequenced in a study of shared clonotypes between healthy human individuals. The repertoire was sequenced with immunoSEQ multiplex PCR; TCRdb's copy has only in-frame clones and lacks some. This sample has approximately 640,000 clones, with about nine tenths found just once. Sequencing was carried out using memory CD8+ T cells from PBMCs. The subset is: CD45RO+ cells pooled with CCR7-negative TemRA cells. The receptors originated from a man between 18 and 35 years old in good health. Some clones in this sample may be carry-over from other donors' samples.

This clone has only one observation. The V and J genes are TRBV15 and TRBJ1-2, with 8 bases aligning to TRBD1. CDR3 length equals 13 residues. V lost 8 bases to trimming and J lost 3 bases; unmatched junction nucleotides: 5. Germline CDR1 LNHNV, CDR2 YYDKDF (reference sequence). The CDR3 here is CATSDRVDYGYTF. The CDR3 DNA sequence: TGTGCCACCTCGGACAGGGTTGACTATGGCTACACCTTC.

The V gene is TRBV15, the J gene TRBJ1-4; unclear D gene. The V end was cut by 0 bases, the J end by 0 bases, with 11 bases between. Germline loops: CDR1 LNHNV, CDR2 YYDKDF (reference sequence). CDR3 length equals 17 residues. The CDR3 reads CATSRDRQRSTNEKLFF. CDR3 coding DNA: TGTGCCACCAGCAGAGATAGACAACGGTCAACTAATGAAAAACTGTTTTTT.

The rearrangement uses TRBV4-1 and TRBJ2-7, with D tentatively TRBD1 (6 bases). Trimming cost V 4 bases and J 6 bases, with 10 bases left between them. Germline V gives CDR1 MGHRA, CDR2 YSYEKL. The CDR3 consists of 12 residues. CDR3 loop: CASSLQGGEQYF. The DNA of the CDR3 is TGCGCCAGCAGCCTTCAAGGGGGCGAGCAGTACTTC.

The V gene is TRBV10-3, the J gene TRBJ1-1; no firm D call. V shed 4 bases and J shed 5 bases, with 14 bases lying between them. CDR1 is ENHRY and CDR2 is SYGVKD in the germline V gene. The CDR3 totals 14 residues. CDR3 amino acids: CAISGKVLWTEAFF. For the CDR3, the DNA is TGTGCCATCAGTGGCAAGGTTCTTTGGACTGAAGCTTTCTTT.

The genes are TRBV5-1 and TRBJ2-1, with 8 bases that match TRBD1. CDR1 SGHRS and CDR2 YFSETQ come from the germline V gene. V dropped 3 bases and J dropped 0; count of bases not matched to a gene: 17. The CDR3 length is 20 residues. The CDR3 nucleotides are TGCGCCAGCAGCTCTAACCCTGACAGGGGATTTCGAGTCTCCTACAATGAGCAGTTCTTC. This sequence encodes CASSSNPDRGFRVSYNEQFF.

The chain couples TRBV7-9 to TRBJ2-1; the D is unclear. CDR1 SEHNR and CDR2 FQNEAQ come from the germline V gene (reference sequence). Trimming pared 0 bases from V and 6 bases from J, leaving 6 bases between. The CDR3 runs to 13 residues. As DNA, the CDR3 is TGTGCCAGCAGCTTAGCGACCGGCAATGAGCAGTTCTTC. This encodes CASSLATGNEQFF.

The chain has TRBV7-9 and TRBJ1-1, with TRBD1 as a possible D gene (6 bases). Looked up from germline, CDR1 is SEHNR and CDR2 is FQNEAQ (reference sequence). Trimming stripped 1 base from V and 5 bases from J, with 14 bases between. The CDR3 covers 15 residues. The CDR3 DNA reads as TGTGCCAGCAGCTTAGTGGCGCAGGGGATTACTGAAGCTTTCTTT. Amino acids: CASSLVAQGITEAFF.

The chain's CDR3 is CASSLEPGLDNNEQFF. In DNA, the CDR3 is TGTGCCAGCAGCTTAGAACCGGGACTAGACAACAATGAGCAGTTCTTC. This chain connects TRBV11-2 to TRBJ2-1; 8 bases map to TRBD2. CDR3 length equals 16 residues. Trimming at V came to 0 bases and at J to 5 bases, leaving 6 bases not matched to a gene. The germline CDR1 and CDR2 sequences are SGHAT and FQNNGV.

J is TRBJ2-7 and V is TRBV7-9; 12 bases line up with TRBD2. The CDR3 runs to 15 residues. Per germline, CDR1 SEHNR and CDR2 FQNEAQ (reference sequence). V lost 4 bases, J lost 3 bases, and 4 bases stayed unmatched. The CDR3 bases are TGTGCCAGCAGCTCCCTGACTAGCGGGAGCTACGAGCAGTACTTC. Translated, it gives CASSSLTSGSYEQYF.

This chain uses TRBV19 with TRBJ1-5, with 10 bases that match TRBD1. The V segment lost 0 bases and the J segment 9 bases; nucleotides outside the gene matches: 8. The CDR3 extends over 16 amino acids. The V gene's germline CDR1 is LNHDA and CDR2 SQIVND (reference sequence). The CDR3 nucleotides are TGTGCCAGTAGTATAGAGACAGGGGGCGCGTTGTGGCCCCAGCATTTT. Translated: CASSIETGGALWPQHF.

This clone showed up just once. This CDR3 reads CAISESNSGANVLTF. The CDR3 bases are TGTGCCATCAGTGAGTCCAACTCTGGGGCCAACGTCCTGACTTTC. V is TRBV10-3 and J is TRBJ2-6; no reliable D call. Between the trimmed V and J ends, which lost 0 bases and 0 bases, there was a span of 3 bases. CDR3 length: 15 residues. Germline CDR1 reads ENHRY; CDR2 reads SYGVKD.

This clone occurred a few times. The rearrangement uses TRBV6-1 and TRBJ1-4; D unclear. V was pared by 2 bases and J by 4 bases, with 11 bases between. Germline V CDR1 and CDR2: MNHNS, SASEGT. The CDR3 is 15 amino acids. The CDR3 DNA reads TGTGCCAGCAGTGAAAGTTCAGATTTTAATGAAAAACTGTTTTTT. This codes for CASSESSDFNEKLFF.

Regarding this clone: Different DNA sequences within this sample yield the same CDR3. J is TRBJ2-7 and V is TRBV6-1, with TRBD1 matching over 7 bases. V shed 3 bases and J 3 bases; nucleotides not matched to a gene: 8. Germline CDR1 reads MNHNS; CDR2 reads SASEGT. This CDR3 is built from 15 residues. CDR3 protein: CASSEGPAGGYEQYF. The CDR3 nucleotides read TGTGCCAGCAGTGAGGGCCCCGCAGGGGGCTACGAGCAGTACTTC.

The V and J genes are TRBV6-5 and TRBJ1-1; TRBD1 is a possible D gene (5 bases). The CDR3 extends over 14 amino acids. Germline V CDR1 and CDR2: MNHEY, SVGAGI. V was cut by 2 bases and J by 3 bases, with 10 bases left in between. The CDR3 sequence is CASSYRAGDTEAFF. The CDR3 bases are TGTGCCAGCAGTTACAGGGCGGGGGACACTGAAGCTTTCTTT.

The rearrangement joins TRBV27 to TRBJ2-7; D is ambiguous. Germline-derived CDR1 and CDR2 are MNHEY and SMNVEV (reference sequence). Trimming pared 5 bases from V and 5 bases from J, leaving 22 bases between. There are 16 residues in the CDR3. The CDR3 region has the DNA TGTGCCAGCAGTCCGACCCGCGTTCTTGTGCTCCACGAGCAGTACTTC. This encodes CASSPTRVLVLHEQYF.

On this clone: This sequence is one base from a far larger clone and is likely a read error. The rearrangement joins TRBV2 to TRBJ2-2; D is unresolved. The germline V gene encodes CDR1 SNHLY and CDR2 FYNNEI. Trimming left V 6 bases short and J 3 bases short, with 2 bases between. This CDR3 spans 11 amino acids. CDR3 DNA: TGTGCCAGCAGCTACACCGGGGAGCTGTTTTTT. As protein: CASSYTGELFF.

This sequence joins TRBV27 and TRBJ1-1; no clear D gene. The CDR3 totals 14 residues. Germline assignment: CDR1 MNHEY and CDR2 SMNVEV (reference sequence). Deletions cut 5 bases from V and 0 bases from J, with 10 bases between. CDR3 loop: CASSAQTLNTEAFF. The DNA for the CDR3 is TGTGCCAGCAGTGCGCAGACCCTGAACACTGAAGCTTTCTTT.

V is TRBV5-1 and J is TRBJ2-3; 7 bases line up with TRBD1. Germline V gene data show CDR1 as SGHRS and CDR2 as YFSETQ. The CDR3 has 15 amino acids. V lost 3 bases to trimming and J lost 5 bases; unmatched junction nucleotides: 9. CDR3: CASSWDSLARDTQYF. CDR3 nucleotides: TGCGCCAGCAGCTGGGACAGCTTAGCGCGAGATACGCAGTATTTT.

This chain joins TRBV7-3 and TRBJ2-1; maybe TRBD1 (5 bases). V was pared by 2 bases and J by 9 bases, with 14 bases between. The CDR3 covers 14 residues. Per germline, CDR1 SGHTA and CDR2 FQGTGA. CDR3 loop: CASSLGALGGEQFF. In nucleotides, the CDR3 is TGTGCCAGCAGCTTAGGGGCGCTAGGCGGTGAGCAGTTCTTC. Full variable domain (outside the CDR3, taken from reference TRBV7-3 and TRBJ2-1): GAGVSQTPSNKVTEKGKYVELRCDPISGHTALYWYRQSLGQGPEFLIYFQGTGAADDSGLPNDRFFAVRPEGSVSTLKIQRTERGDSAVYLCASSLGALGGEQFFGPGTRLTVL.

The V call is TRBV29-1, the J call TRBJ1-2, with no clear D. The CDR3 runs to 14 residues. The germline CDR1 and CDR2 sequences are SQVTM and ANQGSEA. Deletions cut 7 bases from V and 0 bases from J, with 15 bases between. This CDR3 is CSAWTASANYGYTF. CDR3 in DNA: TGCAGCGCCTGGACCGCCTCGGCTAACTATGGCTACACCTTC.

The V call is TRBV6-4, the J call TRBJ2-3; no clear D gene. Per germline, CDR1 MRHNA and CDR2 SNTAGT. The CDR3 has 11 amino acids. Trimming took off 6 bases at V and 5 bases at J, with 6 bases between the two ends. CDR3 protein: CASSYGDTQYF. CDR3 nucleotides: TGTGCCAGCAGCTACGGAGATACGCAGTATTTT.

On this clone itself: Additional DNA sequences in this sample encode the identical CDR3. J is TRBJ2-1 and V is TRBV9, with 8 bases that match TRBD2. There are 15 residues in the CDR3. V lost 0 bases to trimming and J lost 3 bases; unmatched junction nucleotides: 2. Germline-derived CDR1 and CDR2 are SGDLS and YYNGEE. The CDR3 reads CASSVGSGGYNEQFF. CDR3 bases: TGTGCCAGCAGCGTAGGAAGCGGGGGCTACAATGAGCAGTTCTTC.

This sequence joins TRBV9 and TRBJ2-6; TRBD2 is a possible D gene (6 bases). Germline lookup yields CDR1 SGDLS and CDR2 YYNGEE. The ends were cut back, 4 bases at V and 2 bases at J, with 10 bases in the middle. The CDR3 is made up of 15 amino acids. This CDR3 reads CASSRTGAGANVLTF. Here the CDR3 DNA reads TGTGCCAGCAGCCGTACGGGGGCTGGGGCCAACGTCCTGACTTTC.

J is TRBJ2-7 and V is TRBV4-1, with D perhaps TRBD2 (6 bases). CDR1 and CDR2 from the germline V gene are MGHRA and YSYEKL. The CDR3 loop spans 16 amino acids. Deletions cut 1 base from V and 2 bases from J, with 15 bases between. CDR3 residues: CASSQGRGVVPYEQYF. The CDR3 bases are TGCGCCAGCAGCCAAGGGCGGGGAGTCGTCCCCTACGAGCAGTACTTC.

This chain links TRBV28 with TRBJ2-1; D is unresolved. The CDR3 is 19 residues long. The V end lost 4 bases, the J end lost 2 bases, and 24 bases lay between the germline ends. In germline, CDR1 is MDHEN, CDR2 SYDVKM. DNA of the CDR3: TGTGCCAGCAGTTCCATAGTCCCTCCCGGGCATAGGCCCTACAATGAGCAGTTCTTC. This sequence encodes CASSSIVPPGHRPYNEQFF.

V is TRBV5-4 and J is TRBJ2-1; D remains unclear. This CDR3 spans 15 amino acids. CDR1 is SGHNT, CDR2 YYREEE, per germline (reference sequence). V was pared by 0 bases and J by 5 bases, with 12 bases between. This CDR3 is CASSLVLLDHNEQFF. CDR3 bases: TGTGCCAGCAGCTTGGTCCTCCTGGATCACAATGAGCAGTTCTTC. The entire variable domain, with the rest obtained from reference TRBV5-4 and TRBJ2-1, is as follows: ETGVTQSPTHLIKTRGQQVTLRCSSQSGHNTVSWYQQALGQGPQFIFQYYREEENGRGNFPPRFSGLQFPNYSSELNVNALELDDSALYLCASSLVLLDHNEQFFGPGTRLTVL.

The chain recombines TRBV5-4 with TRBJ1-2; D is perhaps TRBD1 (5 bases). The V end lost 0 bases, the J end lost 1 base, and 16 bases lay between the germline ends. The CDR3 sequence is 17 residues long. Looked up from germline, CDR1 is SGHNT and CDR2 is YYREEE (reference sequence). The CDR3 coding sequence is TGTGCCAGCAGCTTGGGTTTACAGGAGATTTATAACTATGGCTACACCTTC. Encoded protein: CASSLGLQEIYNYGYTF.

The chain combines TRBV5-5 with TRBJ1-5; D gene uncertain. CDR3 length: 14 amino acids. Germline loops: CDR1 SGHKS, CDR2 YYEKEE (reference sequence). V was shortened by 4 bases and J by 2 bases, with 10 bases between the two germline ends. CDR3 bases: TGTGCCAGCAGCGTGTTTTTGGGCAATCAGCCCCAGCATTTT. Translated, it gives CASSVFLGNQPQHF.

V usage is TRBV7-9 and J usage is TRBJ2-1; 9 nucleotides align to TRBD2. CDR3 length: 15 amino acids. The J segment lost 8 bases and the V segment lost 5 bases, leaving 10 bases of the junction unmatched. Germline values: CDR1 SEHNR, CDR2 FQNEAQ (reference sequence). CDR3 nucleotides: TGTGCCAGCAGCCCTGGGACTAGCCCCGCCGATGAGCAGTTCTTC. This codes for CASSPGTSPADEQFF.

This chain joins TRBV5-8 and TRBJ1-5; unclear D gene. Per the germline V gene, CDR1 is SGHTS and CDR2 is YDEGEE. V was cut by 4 bases and J by 0 bases, with 8 bases left in between. This CDR3 has 14 amino acids. CDR3 nucleotide sequence: TGTGCCAGCAGCCAGTACTATAGCAATCAGCCCCAGCATTTT. Its translation is CASSQYYSNQPQHF.